This T cell receptor beta chain was sequenced during a study of T-cell reconstitution after alpha-beta-depleted transplantation in children. Unique molecular identifiers were incorporated when the TCRbeta library was constructed. TCRdb redid the calling of the PCR reads with MiXCR, one entry per CDR3 protein. The data hold about 640,000 distinct CDR3 sequences, with roughly 15% observed a single time. The material was PBMCs from the stem cell graft donor, obtained from the stem cell graft. This TCR derives from a human donor who donated a stem cell graft to a child with acute myeloid leukemia.

The CDR3 region has the DNA TGTGCCATCAGTGAGGCGTCGGACACCCAAGAGACCCAGTACTTC. Protein: CAISEASDTQETQYF. This chain uses TRBV10-3 with TRBJ2-5; D may be TRBD1 (5 bases). Germline CDR1 ENHRY, CDR2 SYGVKD. The CDR3 spans 15 residues. V was trimmed by 2 bases and J by 1 base, leaving 11 bases between them.